A selection of T cell receptor beta chains follows, all from one sample in a study of tumor and adjacent non-tumor tissue in lung cancer. TCRdb called the multiplex PCR reads again in MiXCR, with one record for every CDR3 protein. Of fewer than 120,000 distinct CDR3 sequences listed, 84% were seen once; the top ten hold 20% to 25%. The sample taken for sequencing was lung tumor tissue. All receptors come from a man between 65 and 79 years old with non-small cell lung cancer. Each CDR3 is given with its conserved first and last residue. A D gene is named only where the DNA matches it firmly. Some rows mark clone size as missing; the rest say once, few, many or name a class of expanded clone.

j_call d_call v_call clone_size cdr3_aa cdr3_nt
TRBJ2-2 - TRBV6-1 - CASSLGEAYTGELFF TGTGCCAGTAGCTTAGGGGAGGCGTACACCGGGGAGCTGTTTTTT
TRBJ2-6 - TRBV12-3/TRBV12-4 - CAGTISPGANVLTF TGTGCCGGCACCATATCACCTGGGGCCAACGTCCTGACTTTC
TRBJ2-1 - TRBV11-2 - CASSLHVRDWTTYYEQFF TGTGCCAGCAGCTTACATGTGCGCGACTGGACCACCTACTATGAGCAGTTCTTC
TRBJ1-3 - TRBV20-1 - CSARARSSGNTIYF TGCAGTGCTAGAGCTAGGAGCTCTGGAAACACTATATATTTT
TRBJ1-6 - TRBV6-1 - CASRVDSRYNSPLHF TGTGCCAGCAGGGTGGACAGCCGCTATAATTCACCCCTCCATTTT
TRBJ1-1 - TRBV6-5 once CTNSTGDLGTEAFF TGTACCAACAGTACAGGAGACTTGGGCACTGAAGCTTTCTTT
TRBJ2-1 - TRBV11-3 once CASSLGGGGYNEQFF TGTGCCAGCAGCTTAGGAGGAGGGGGCTACAATGAGCAGTTCTTC
TRBJ2-7 - TRBV6-1 many CASLSQMTTYEQYF TGTGCCAGCTTATCACAGATGACGACCTACGAGCAGTACTTC
TRBJ1-5 TRBD1 TRBV4-2 - CGTSLQGTGDRPQHF TGTGGCACCAGCCTTCAAGGGACAGGGGATCGGCCCCAGCATTTT
TRBJ2-1 TRBD1 TRBV7-8 - CASCRQGEGFNEQFF TGTGCCAGCTGCCGACAGGGGGAAGGGTTCAATGAGCAGTTCTTC
TRBJ1-2 - TRBV4-2 - CASSPIGPDILYGYTF TGTGCCAGCAGCCCTATCGGGCCAGATATCCTCTATGGCTACACCTTC
TRBJ2-3 TRBD2 TRBV28 few CASSQSGRVDTQYF TGTGCCAGCAGTCAGAGCGGGAGGGTAGATACGCAGTATTTT